This T cell receptor beta chain was sequenced during a study of immune evolution from preneoplasia to lung adenocarcinoma. As regards this clone: The antigen is not known.

Sequencing used immunoSEQ multiplex PCR; TCRdb keeps in-frame clones, though not all of them. The sample lists 8,000 to 8,500 clones, around 83% seen once, with 2% to 2.5% in the top ten. H&E slides confirmed each diagnosis, reviewed by two pathologists independently. After pathologic assessment, macro-dissection selected premalignant or tumor cells for extraction. Germline CDR1 and CDR2: SQVTM and ANQGSEA. Trimming took 3 bases from V and 0 from J; bases not matched to a gene: 7. This CDR3 is built from 16 residues. Study results and caveats: Compared with EGFR-mutant or double wild-type lesions, KRAS-mutant nodules were more clonal. Later-stage lesions appeared to have more T cells, more diversity, less clonality.

Sequencing input: FFPE invasive lung adenocarcinoma tissue. This TCR was recovered from a person between 45 and 75 years old with lung adenocarcinoma. The chain uses TRBV29-1 and TRBJ2-2; TRBD2 matches at 7 bases. CDR3 protein: CSVEGLGGTNTGELFF. For the CDR3, the DNA is TGCAGCGTTGAGGGCCTGGGGGGGACGAACACCGGGGAGCTGTTTTTT.